This T cell receptor beta chain was sequenced in a study of shared clonotypes between healthy human individuals. The CDR3 extends over 14 amino acids. V shed 2 bases and J shed 1 base, with 8 bases lying between them. CDR1 is MDHEN, CDR2 SYDVKM, per germline. Profiling relied on immunoSEQ multiplex PCR, and the TCRdb table lists in-frame clones only, not all of them. The sample holds over a million clones; around 78% are singletons and the top ten take under 0.65%. Sequencing was performed on memory CD4+ T cells from PBMCs. Noted subset: CD45RA-negative fraction. This TCR derives from a man younger than 30 in good health. Some clones in this sample may be carry-over from other donors' samples. The chain employs TRBV28 and TRBJ2-5; D remains unclear. CDR3 amino acids: CASSLQFTQETQYF. In nucleotides, the CDR3 is TGTGCCAGCAGTTTACAATTTACCCAAGAGACCCAGTACTTC.